The rows below give T cell receptor beta chains drawn from one sample of a study of CD8+ T cells in alopecia areata. Measured with immunoSEQ multiplex PCR; TCRdb has only the in-frame clones, and not every one. Of approximately 98,000 clones in the sample, 50% to 60% were seen once. What was sequenced was NKG2D-low CD8+ T cells sorted from blood. The receptors originated from a human donor with alopecia areata. The CDR3 runs from the conserved cysteine through the conserved F or W. A D gene is named only where the DNA matches it firmly. Size is omitted from some rows. Given values are once, few, many or a class for expanded clones.

>-|TRBV5-1|-|TRBJ2-6
CASSSGPTFGGANVLTF
TGCGCCAGCAGCTCGGGCCCGACGTTCGGGGGGGCCAACGTCCTGACTTTC
>once|TRBV4-1|-|TRBJ2-7
CASSQVPSGNSYEQYF
TGCGCCAGCAGCCAGGTCCCAAGTGGTAATTCCTACGAGCAGTACTTC
>few|TRBV19|-|TRBJ2-1
CASNGAYYNEQFF
TGTGCCAGCAATGGGGCGTACTACAATGAGCAGTTCTTC
>-|TRBV7-3|-|TRBJ2-7
CASSSSSASSYEQYF
TGTGCCAGCAGCTCGTCATCAGCCAGCTCCTACGAGCAGTACTTC
>-|TRBV12-5|-|TRBJ1-4
CASATGLKNEKLFF
TGTGCTAGTGCCACGGGGCTGAAAAATGAAAAACTGTTTTTT
>-|TRBV15|-|TRBJ1-1
CATSGILFWDTEAFF
TGTGCCACCAGCGGTATACTCTTCTGGGACACTGAAGCTTTCTTT
>-|TRBV29-1|TRBD1|TRBJ2-7
CSVVQGASYEQYF
TGCAGCGTTGTACAGGGGGCTTCGTACGAGCAGTACTTC
>-|TRBV7-9|TRBD1|TRBJ1-2
CASSLAAGTGVGYTF
TGTGCCAGCAGCTTAGCCGCCGGGACAGGGGTAGGCTACACCTTC
>few|TRBV6-5|-|TRBJ1-2
CASSSLDTRDYGYTF
TGTGCCAGCAGTTCCCTGGACACCCGCGACTATGGCTACACCTTC
>-|TRBV27|TRBD2|TRBJ2-2
CASGPSGSVTGELFF
TGTGCCAGCGGTCCTAGCGGGAGTGTAACCGGGGAGCTGTTTTTT
>-|TRBV2|TRBD2|TRBJ2-1
CASSSTSGAYNEQFF
TGTGCCAGCAGCTCCACTAGCGGGGCCTACAATGAGCAGTTCTTC
>-|TRBV28|-|TRBJ1-3
CASSNIPDIPGNTIYF
TGTGCCAGCAGTAACATCCCCGACATCCCTGGAAACACCATATATTTT
>-|TRBV29-1|-|TRBJ1-2
CSDGDRRHPGYTF
TGCAGCGACGGAGACAGGCGTCACCCTGGCTACACCTTC
>-|TRBV5-1|TRBD2|TRBJ2-5
CASRKYSGTNQETQYF
TGCGCCAGCAGGAAATATAGCGGGACGAACCAAGAGACCCAGTACTTC
>-|TRBV28|-|TRBJ2-7
CASSFPGAVGGGYEQYF
TGTGCCAGCAGTTTCCCAGGTGCGGTGGGTGGCGGCTACGAGCAGTACTTC
>-|TRBV15|-|TRBJ2-2
CATSRDKGNTGELFF
TGTGCCACCAGCAGAGATAAGGGGAACACCGGGGAGCTGTTTTTT
>-|TRBV2|TRBD2|TRBJ2-1
CASTEAGGSNEQFF
TGTGCCAGCACGGAAGCGGGAGGCTCCAATGAGCAGTTCTTC
>-|TRBV5-1|-|TRBJ1-1
CASSLVGSGRNTEAFF
TGCGCCAGCAGCTTGGTGGGATCAGGACGAAACACTGAAGCTTTCTTT
>-|TRBV19|TRBD2|TRBJ2-7
CASSKAGLPFYEQYF
TGTGCCAGTAGTAAAGCGGGACTACCCTTCTACGAGCAGTACTTC
>-|TRBV4-1|-|TRBJ1-1
CASSPKKQVNTEAFF
TGCGCCAGCAGCCCGAAAAAACAGGTCAACACTGAAGCTTTCTTT
>-|TRBV11-2|-|TRBJ2-1
CASSSRTGPSHNEQFF
TGTGCCAGCAGCTCGAGGACGGGGCCGAGCCACAATGAGCAGTTCTTC
>-|TRBV15|-|TRBJ2-1
CATSRDRYNEQFF
TGTGCCACCAGCAGAGATCGGTACAATGAGCAGTTCTTC
>many|TRBV28|-|TRBJ2-7
CASSFDPPGEQYF
TGTGCCAGCAGTTTCGACCCTCCCGGTGAGCAGTACTTC
>-|TRBV29-1|TRBD2|TRBJ2-7
CSVGDSGRAAYEQYF
TGCAGCGTTGGTGATAGCGGGAGGGCCGCGTACGAGCAGTACTTC
>-|TRBV5-1|-|TRBJ2-7
CASSVSYEQYF
TGCGCCAGCAGCGTCTCCTACGAGCAGTACTTC
>-|TRBV12-5|-|TRBJ1-1
CASGLGRANTEAFF
TGTGCTAGTGGTTTGGGAAGGGCGAACACTGAAGCTTTCTTT
>-|TRBV27|-|TRBJ1-5
CASSLYRGNQPQHF
TGTGCCAGCAGTTTATATCGGGGAAATCAGCCCCAGCATTTT
>-|TRBV29-1|TRBD2|TRBJ2-1
CSVEGVSGMDYNEQFF
TGCAGCGTTGAAGGGGTTAGCGGGATGGACTACAATGAGCAGTTCTTC
>few|TRBV7-9|-|TRBJ2-1
CASCSAASSNEQFF
TGTGCCAGCTGTTCGGCGGCCTCCAGCAATGAGCAGTTCTTC
>-|TRBV29-1|-|TRBJ1-1
CSVDQVTGAFF
TGCAGCGTTGACCAGGTTACGGGAGCTTTCTTT
>-|TRBV7-8|TRBD2|TRBJ2-5
CVVREGPETQYF
TGTGTCGTGCGGGAGGGTCCTGAGACCCAGTACTTC
>once|TRBV5-1|-|TRBJ2-3
CASSISTDTQYF
TGCGCCAGCAGCATTTCCACAGATACGCAGTATTTT
>once|TRBV5-6|-|TRBJ1-1
CASSLLQGTEAFF
TGTGCCAGCAGCTTGCTACAGGGAACTGAAGCTTTCTTT
>-|TRBV7-9|-|TRBJ2-3
CASSKLVSSTDTQYF
TGTGCCAGCAGCAAACTGGTCTCTAGCACAGATACGCAGTATTTT
>-|TRBV7-3|-|TRBJ2-1
CASSQTGYDSYNEQFF
TGTGCCAGCAGCCAAACAGGATACGATTCCTACAATGAGCAGTTCTTC
>few|TRBV6-5|TRBD1|TRBJ2-2
CASIAGQGASGELFF
TGTGCCAGCATCGCGGGACAGGGGGCATCCGGGGAGCTGTTTTTT
>-|TRBV7-9|-|TRBJ2-7
CASSSRQSYEQYF
TGTGCCAGCAGCTCCCGACAGAGCTACGAGCAGTACTTC
>few|TRBV29-1|-|TRBJ1-2
CSVVYWSEGSYGYTF
TGCAGCGTTGTCTACTGGTCGGAGGGGAGCTATGGCTACACCTTC
>-|TRBV19|TRBD2|TRBJ2-7
CASSQSLAGVKVYEQYF
TGTGCCAGTAGTCAGTCCCTAGCGGGAGTTAAAGTGTACGAGCAGTACTTC
>-|TRBV28|TRBD1|TRBJ1-2
CASSLTGQGYGYTF
TGTGCCAGCAGTCTCACCGGACAGGGATATGGCTACACCTTC
>-|TRBV6-5|-|TRBJ2-1
CASSTTGYNEQFF
TGTGCCAGCAGTACGACAGGATACAATGAGCAGTTCTTC
>-|TRBV5-4|-|TRBJ2-7
CASSLRGPEYEQYF
TGTGCCAGCAGCTTACGCGGGCCTGAGTACGAGCAGTACTTC
>few|TRBV7-9|TRBD2|TRBJ2-7
CASSTPGEGRYEQYF
TGTGCCAGCAGTACCCCCGGGGAGGGTCGCTACGAGCAGTACTTC
>-|TRBV4-1|TRBD1|TRBJ1-1
CASSQVRQGSTEAFF
TGCGCCAGCAGCCAAGTGAGACAGGGAAGCACTGAAGCTTTCTTT
>-|TRBV6-6|-|TRBJ1-4
CASSYPGTSLFF
TGTGCCAGCAGTTACCCCGGTACGTCGCTGTTTTTT
>few|TRBV6-5|-|TRBJ2-7
CASSYSPGFEQYF
TGTGCCAGCAGTTACTCGCCTGGTTTTGAGCAGTACTTC
>-|TRBV11-2|TRBD2|TRBJ2-3
CASSSPTSGRLDTQYF
TGTGCCAGCAGCTCCCCCACTAGCGGGAGATTAGATACGCAGTATTTT
>-|TRBV29-1|TRBD2|TRBJ2-1
CSVETVGTSGRVPYNEQFF
TGCAGCGTTGAAACCGTCGGGACTAGCGGGAGGGTCCCCTACAATGAGCAGTTCTTC
>few|TRBV18|-|TRBJ2-3
CASSPEVFTDTQYF
TGTGCCAGCTCACCAGAGGTCTTCACAGATACGCAGTATTTT
>once|TRBV5-6|-|TRBJ2-1
CASRIRDSGDEQFF
TGTGCCAGCAGGATCCGGGACAGCGGGGATGAGCAGTTCTTC
>-|TRBV20-1|-|TRBJ2-1
CSVLSYNEQFF
TGCAGTGTGTTGTCCTACAATGAGCAGTTCTTC
>few|TRBV14|-|TRBJ2-1
CASSQDASEQFF
TGTGCCAGCAGCCAGGACGCAAGTGAGCAGTTCTTC
>-|TRBV28|TRBD1|TRBJ1-2
CATKTGLGYGYTF
TGTGCCACCAAGACAGGGCTCGGTTATGGCTACACCTTC
>-|TRBV7-9|TRBD2|TRBJ2-1
CASSSNRDYLYNEQFF
TGTGCCAGCAGCTCTAACCGGGACTATCTTTACAATGAGCAGTTCTTC
>few|TRBV7-8|-|TRBJ2-7
CASSDRAYEQYF
TGTGCCAGCAGCGATAGAGCCTACGAGCAGTACTTC
>-|TRBV29-1|-|TRBJ1-1
CSVVARTEAFF
TGCAGCGTAGTTGCTAGGACTGAAGCTTTCTTT
>-|TRBV9|TRBD1|TRBJ1-2
CASSAGEAGGIDGYTF
TGTGCCAGCAGCGCAGGAGAGGCAGGGGGAATCGATGGCTACACCTTC
>-|TRBV6-5|-|TRBJ1-2
CASSYSGQVVGGYTF
TGTGCCAGCAGTTACTCGGGGCAGGTAGTTGGCGGCTACACCTTC
>few|TRBV6-1|TRBD1|TRBJ2-3
CASSDRGQGSLDTQYF
TGTGCCAGCAGTGACCGAGGACAGGGGAGTCTCGATACGCAGTATTTT